This TCR beta chain was found in a study of OX40 agonist ivuxolimab in advanced cancers. Some clones are missing from TCRdb's copy, which holds only in-frame ones; the method was immunoSEQ multiplex PCR. The sample holds fewer than 90,000 clones, about 89% seen once. On this clone: Its antigen is as yet unknown.

Overall study results and limits: Expanded clones belonging to CD8+ T cells outnumbered, on average, those of CD4+.

The germline V gene has CDR1 KGHSH and CDR2 LQKENI. The CDR3 totals 14 residues. V dropped 3 bases and J dropped 4; count of bases not matched to a gene: 2. This sequence was found in an adult with an advanced solid tumor such as melanoma, head and neck, liver or kidney cancer. Material: CD4+ or CD8+ T cells sorted from blood, obtained in a trial of the OX40 agonist ivuxolimab. The chain links TRBV18 to TRBJ2-4; 8 bases line up with TRBD1. The CDR3 DNA follows: TGTGCCAGCTCACCCGGGACAGGAAAAAACATTCAGTACTTC. The encoded protein is CASSPGTGKNIQYF.